Only a few counts were recorded for the clone carrying this TCR beta chain. Its antigen is unidentified. This sample was included in a study of T cells in Graves' hyperthyroidism and ophthalmopathy. Patients having uncontrolled infection, another autoimmune disease, pregnancy or lactation were not included. V was clipped by 8 bases and J by 10 bases; unmatched bases: 14. Per germline, CDR1 SQVTM and CDR2 ANQGSEA. CDR3 length equals 14 residues. The TCR beta CDR3 regions underwent amplification using RNA transcripts as the source. The HTBI primer set was used in a first-round RT-PCR of the TCR CDR3. Each CDR3 protein is one row after TCRdb ran MiXCR on the multiplex PCR reads. This sample carries hundreds of thousands of distinct CDR3 sequences, around 13% of them seen once, and the ten largest clones take about 12%. The study's findings and limits: Through a model of 13 V-J features, ophthalmopathy was separated from stable hyperthyroidism. The blood repertoire included most of the expanded thyroid clonotypes above 0.001.

V usage is TRBV29-1 and J usage is TRBJ2-1; 10 positions match TRBD2. The source is a woman between 45 and 65 years old with Graves' ophthalmopathy. Source material: blood. The CDR3 here is CSITELGLAREQFF. DNA of the CDR3: TGCAGCATAACCGAATTGGGACTAGCGAGGGAGCAGTTCTTC.